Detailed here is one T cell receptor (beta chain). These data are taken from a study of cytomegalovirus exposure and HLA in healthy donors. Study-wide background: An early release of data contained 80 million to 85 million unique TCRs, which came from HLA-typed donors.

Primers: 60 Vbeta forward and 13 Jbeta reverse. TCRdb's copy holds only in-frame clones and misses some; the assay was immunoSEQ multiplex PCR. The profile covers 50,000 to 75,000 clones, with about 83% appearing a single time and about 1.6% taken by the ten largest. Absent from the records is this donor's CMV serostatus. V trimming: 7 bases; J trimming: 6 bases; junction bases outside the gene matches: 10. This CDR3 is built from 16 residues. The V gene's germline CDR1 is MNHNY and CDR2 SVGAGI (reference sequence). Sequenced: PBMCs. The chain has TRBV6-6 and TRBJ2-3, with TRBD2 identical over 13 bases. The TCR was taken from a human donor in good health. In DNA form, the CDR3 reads TGTGCCAGCACCGAAAGGACTAGCGGGGGTATGGATACGCAGTATTTT. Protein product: CASTERTSGGMDTQYF.